The TCR beta chain described here comes from a study of Tregs in tolerant kidney transplant recipients. The study's findings and limits: This study did not directly address biological reproducibility. Some patients' samples used different primers over time, so nucleotide sequences weren't comparable.

With regard to this clone: Its antigen is as yet unknown.

Here immunoSEQ multiplex PCR was the method, and the copy in TCRdb shows in-frame clones only, minus some. Seen here are under 95,000 clones, 80% to 95% observed once, and the top ten hold 0.3% to 0.4%. Unstimulated Tregs (CD4+CD25+CD127-) and CD4+CD25- non-Tregs were sorted from PBMCs. Regulatory T cells were sorted from thawed PBMCs rested overnight at 37°C with about 220 IU/ml IL-2. Source: Tregs from blood, taken before the transplant. This TCR was sampled from a human donor who received a combined kidney and bone marrow transplant.

This chain's CDR3 is CSVQTGKGAYEQYF. The CDR3 nucleotides read TGCAGCGTTCAGACGGGGAAAGGTGCGTACGAGCAGTACTTC. The chain recombines TRBV29-1 with TRBJ2-7; D may be TRBD2 (5 bases). CDR1 is SQVTM and CDR2 is ANQGSEA in the germline V gene. Trimming stripped 5 bases from V and 4 bases from J, with 18 bases between. The CDR3 is 14 residues long.